Below, 30 T cell receptor beta chains from the same sample are listed, as sequenced in a study of CD4 T cells in relation to SARS-CoV-2 and coronaviruses. No cognate antigen is known for these TCRs. This table comes from immunoSEQ multiplex PCR, and its TCRdb copy is limited to in-frame clones, with some not included. There are 15,000 to 25,000 clones in the sample; over 65% occur only once, and 23% lies in the top ten. The unexposed donors gave CD4+ T cells in about 2010-2019, prior to COVID-19. The cells were cultured for around ten days before CD4+ T cells were isolated. The sequencing input was CD4+ T cells from PBMCs, cultured in vitro. The receptors here all came from a human donor in good health.

The gene calls are TRBV5-1 and TRBJ2-1, with D tentatively TRBD1 (7 bases). The CDR3 contains 15 residues. Germline CDR1 reads SGHRS; CDR2 reads YFSETQ. Trimming stripped 2 bases from V and 7 bases from J, with 16 bases between. The DNA of the CDR3 is TGCGCCAGCAGCTTTTCAGGGGGGCTTGGGAATGAGCAGTTCTTC. Protein product: CASSFSGGLGNEQFF. Full variable domain (missing parts from reference TRBV5-1 and TRBJ2-1): KAGVTQTPRYLIKTRGQQVTLSCSPISGHRSVSWYQQTPGQGLQFLFEYFSETQRNKGNFPGRFSGRQFSNSRSEMNVSTLELGDSALYLCASSFSGGLGNEQFFGPGTRLTVL.

The chain couples TRBV6-5 to TRBJ2-2; D is perhaps TRBD1 (6 bases). Per germline, CDR1 MNHEY and CDR2 SVGAGI. V lost 2 bases, J lost 5 bases, and 12 bases lay in between. The CDR3 totals 15 residues. Here the CDR3 DNA reads TGTGCCAGCAGTTACCCTACTACAGGGACCGGGGAGCTGTTTTTT. Its translation: CASSYPTTGTGELFF.

This chain connects TRBV2 to TRBJ1-2; D remains unclear. The CDR3 is 14 residues long. V lost 1 base to trimming and J lost 4 bases, with 10 bases between them. Germline loops: CDR1 SNHLY, CDR2 FYNNEI. The CDR3 DNA is TGTGCCAGCAGTGAAGAGGGTACTGTCTATGGCTACACCTTC. Translated, it gives CASSEEGTVYGYTF.

The CDR3 loop is CASSLEAGGTDTQYF. The DNA of the CDR3 is TGCGCCAGCAGCTTGGAGGCGGGCGGGACAGATACGCAGTATTTT. The chain couples TRBV5-1 to TRBJ2-3, with D possibly being TRBD2 (5 bases). The V and J ends lost 0 bases and 3 bases respectively, with 11 bases between them. This CDR3 is built from 15 residues. The germline V gene encodes CDR1 SGHRS and CDR2 YFSETQ.

To note about this clone: The junction departs from the called germline gene at one end, perhaps through a read error. CDR3 sequence (DNA): TGCGCCTGCAGCCCTAACAGCGCCTCTGAGGGCTACACCTTC. Encoded protein: CACSPNSASEGYTF. V and J are TRBV4-3 and TRBJ1-2, with D unclear. The CDR3 contains 14 residues. CDR1 and CDR2 from the germline V gene are LGHNA and YSLEER.

J is TRBJ1-1 and V is TRBV5-4; D not certain. The germline V and J ends were trimmed by 1 base and 2 bases, with 0 bases remaining between them. CDR3 length: 11 amino acids. Germline V gives CDR1 SGHNT, CDR2 YYREEE (reference sequence). The CDR3 is CASSLNTEAFF. The CDR3 region has the DNA TGTGCCAGCAGCTTGAACACTGAAGCTTTCTTT.

The gene calls are TRBV2 and TRBJ1-4; no definite D call. The CDR3 runs 16 residues. CDR1 SNHLY and CDR2 FYNNEI come from the germline V gene. V lost 4 bases, J lost 0 bases, and 12 bases lay in between. The CDR3 reads CASSGRAPATNEKLFF. In DNA, the CDR3 is TGTGCCAGCAGTGGGAGGGCCCCTGCAACTAATGAAAAACTGTTTTTT.

The table lists this clone with a count of one. This chain uses TRBV5-6 with TRBJ1-4; D gene unclear. The CDR3 loop spans 12 amino acids. Germline CDR1 is SGHDT and CDR2 is YYEEEE. The V and J ends lost 5 bases and 8 bases respectively, with 10 bases between them. CDR3 DNA: TGTGCCAGCAGGGGGAACGCAGAAAAACTGTTTTTT. As protein: CASRGNAEKLFF.

CDR3 sequence: CASSLVGQPPSQFF. In nucleotides, the CDR3 is TGCGCCAGCTCACTAGTCGGACAGCCCCCGTCACAGTTCTTC. V and J are TRBV4-1 and TRBJ2-1; D perhaps matches TRBD1 (6 bases). Germline V gene data show CDR1 as MGHRA and CDR2 as YSYEKL. V lost 8 bases and J 13 bases, leaving 24 bases between the germline ends. The CDR3 loop spans 14 amino acids.

V is TRBV4-1 and J is TRBJ2-1, with 10 nucleotides matching TRBD2. The germline V gene encodes CDR1 MGHRA and CDR2 YSYEKL. The CDR3 is 18 amino acids. Losses at the gene ends were 0 bases for V and 8 bases for J; bases not matched to a gene: 13. Here the CDR3 DNA reads TGCGCCAGCAGCCAAGAGTTCCAGCGGGGGGGCCGGATATATGAGCAGTTCTTC. This translates into CASSQEFQRGGRIYEQFF.

The chain is built from TRBV5-6 and TRBJ2-1, with 7 bases aligning to TRBD2. Germline assignment: CDR1 SGHDT and CDR2 YYEEEE. With 0 bases clipped from V and 10 bases from J, the junction kept 16 bases outside the gene matches. The CDR3 loop spans 17 amino acids. The CDR3 sequence: CASSLAGGLAVRWEQFF. The DNA of the CDR3 is TGTGCCAGCAGCTTGGCCGGAGGTCTAGCGGTACGTTGGGAGCAGTTCTTC.

V and J are TRBV18 and TRBJ2-4, with D maybe TRBD2 (6 bases). Trimming pared 0 bases from V and 0 bases from J, leaving 9 bases between. CDR3 size: 16 residues. In germline, CDR1 is KGHSH, CDR2 LQKENI. The CDR3 loop is CASSPPSAGAKNIQYF. The DNA for the CDR3 is TGTGCCAGCTCACCACCTTCAGCGGGAGCCAAAAACATTCAGTACTTC.

This rearrangement joins TRBV9 to TRBJ2-1; the match to TRBD2 covers 9 bases. Unmatched junction bases numbered 14, after V lost 3 bases and J lost 4 bases. The CDR3 runs 18 residues. CDR1 is SGDLS, CDR2 YYNGEE, per germline. The CDR3 region has the DNA TGTGCCAGCAGCGCCCGATTTTCGTCGCGGGAGGGATACAATGAGCAGTTCTTC. Encoded protein: CASSARFSSREGYNEQFF.

This chain links TRBV7-2 with TRBJ2-2; D call uncertain. The CDR3 has 15 residues. With 8 bases removed from V and 5 bases from J, the gap between germline ends came to 18 bases. Looked up from germline, CDR1 is SGHTA and CDR2 is FQGNSA. In DNA form, the CDR3 reads TGTGCCAGCTCCCGTTGGGCTAGTGCGACCGGGGAGCTGTTTTTT. Amino acids: CASSRWASATGELFF.

The CDR3 nucleotides read TGCGCCAGCAGCGGTCGCACTAATTTGATGCTCAACGAGCAGTACTTC. Encoded protein: CASSGRTNLMLNEQYF. V usage is TRBV4-1 and J usage is TRBJ2-7, with no clear D. V was shortened by 5 bases and J by 5 bases, with 22 bases between the two germline ends. The CDR3 has 16 residues. Germline V gene sequence: CDR1 MGHRA, CDR2 YSYEKL.

The V gene is TRBV10-3, the J gene TRBJ1-1; no firm D call. CDR1 ENHRY and CDR2 SYGVKD come from the germline V gene. The germline V and J ends were trimmed by 4 bases and 10 bases, with 19 bases remaining between them. The CDR3 covers 14 residues. CDR3 nucleotide sequence: TGTGCCATCAGTGGTGGCGGGCAGTCGGAAAGAGCTTTCTTT. Protein product: CAISGGGQSERAFF.

The chain uses TRBV4-3 and TRBJ2-2, with D possibly being TRBD1 or TRBD2 (5 bases each). CDR1 LGHNA and CDR2 YSLEER come from the germline V gene. V was pared by 0 bases and J by 5 bases, with 16 bases between. The CDR3 length is 17 residues. CDR3 loop: CASSQERFGGRTGELFF. DNA for the CDR3: TGCGCCAGCAGCCAAGAGAGGTTTGGGGGTCGGACCGGGGAGCTGTTTTTT.

The rearrangement uses TRBV7-2 and TRBJ2-7, with D possibly being TRBD2 (7 bases). This CDR3 region has 14 residues. Trimming took off 1 base at V and 6 bases at J, with 13 bases between the two ends. The V gene's germline CDR1 is SGHTA and CDR2 FQGNSA. CDR3 in DNA: TGTGCCAGCAGCTTAGGTGGGGGGGCCCTCGAGCAGTACTTC. Translated, it gives CASSLGGGALEQYF.

J is TRBJ2-2 and V is TRBV2; D uncertain. V was trimmed by 4 bases and J by 6 bases, leaving 12 bases between them. CDR3 size: 14 residues. Germline-derived CDR1 and CDR2 are SNHLY and FYNNEI. The CDR3 DNA reads as TGTGCCAGCAGTGCCTTCGTGGTGTCCGGGGAGCTGTTTTTT. Protein sequence: CASSAFVVSGELFF.

A single count supports this clone. V gene TRBV19 combines with J gene TRBJ2-7; 8 nucleotides align to TRBD2. Looked up from germline, CDR1 is LNHDA and CDR2 is SQIVND (reference sequence). The J segment lost 6 bases and the V segment lost 3 bases, leaving 13 bases of the junction unmatched. The CDR3 is 16 amino acids. The CDR3 bases are TGTGCCAGTAGTATTCACCAGACTAGCGTAATCCGCGAGCAGTACTTC. As protein: CASSIHQTSVIREQYF.

The chain employs TRBV5-6 and TRBJ2-1; possibly TRBD1 for D (5 bases). Trimming cost V 6 bases and J 2 bases, with 15 bases left between them. Germline V gene lookup returns CDR1 SGHDT and CDR2 YYEEEE. This CDR3 is 15 amino acids long. CDR3 nucleotides: TGTGCCAGCACTCTGGGGCCGGGCGCCTACAATGAGCAGTTCTTC. It is translated as CASTLGPGAYNEQFF.

V and J are TRBV2 and TRBJ1-5, with 7 bases fitting TRBD1. Trimming took 10 bases from V and 2 from J; bases not matched to a gene: 14. Germline V gene data show CDR1 as SNHLY and CDR2 as FYNNEI. This CDR3 is 16 amino acids long. CDR3 nucleotides: TGTGCCAACAGCGATGGACGGGACAGTGGCAATCAGCCCCAGCATTTT. This codes for CANSDGRDSGNQPQHF.

This CDR3 reads CASRRTGNTIYF. As DNA, the CDR3 is TGTGCCAGCCGGAGGACTGGAAACACCATATATTTT. This rearrangement joins TRBV7-9 to TRBJ1-3, with D uncertain. The CDR3 is made up of 12 amino acids. The V and J ends lost 8 bases and 2 bases respectively, with 7 bases between them. In germline, CDR1 is SEHNR, CDR2 FQNEAQ (reference sequence). Together with reference TRBV7-9 and TRBJ1-3, the CDR3 gives the full variable domain: DTGVSQNPRHKITKRGQNVTFRCDPISEHNRLYWYRQTLGQGPEFLTYFQNEAQLEKSRLLSDRFSAERPKGSFSTLEIQRTEQGDSAMYLCASRRTGNTIYFGEGSWLTVV.

The V gene is TRBV7-2, the J gene TRBJ1-3; no firm D call. CDR3 length: 17 amino acids. Per germline, CDR1 SGHTA and CDR2 FQGNSA. V lost 5 bases and J 0 bases, leaving 17 bases between the germline ends. The CDR3 is CASSPFMGGSSGNTIYF. CDR3 sequence (DNA): TGTGCCAGCAGCCCCTTCATGGGAGGAAGCTCTGGAAACACCATATATTTT.

This rearrangement joins TRBV12-5 to TRBJ1-5; possible D gene TRBD1, 6 bases. The CDR3 is made up of 15 amino acids. CDR1 is LGHNT, CDR2 FRNRAP, per germline. V lost 3 bases, J lost 7 bases, and 16 bases lay in between. The CDR3 loop reads CASGLDTGTGQPQHF. The CDR3 DNA is TGTGCTAGTGGTTTAGACACAGGGACCGGACAGCCCCAGCATTTT.

This clone has only one observation. This rearrangement joins TRBV2 to TRBJ1-4; D is perhaps TRBD1 (6 bases). With 6 bases removed from V and 5 bases from J, the gap between germline ends came to 16 bases. Germline V gene sequence: CDR1 SNHLY, CDR2 FYNNEI. This CDR3 is built from 15 residues. CDR3 in amino acids: CASRYMQGLNEKLFF. The DNA for the CDR3 is TGTGCCAGCAGGTACATGCAGGGGTTGAATGAAAAACTGTTTTTT.

The V call is TRBV5-1, the J call TRBJ2-7; D not resolved. The germline V gene encodes CDR1 SGHRS and CDR2 YFSETQ. This CDR3 is built from 11 residues. V lost 2 bases to trimming and J lost 5 bases, with 5 bases between them. The DNA of the CDR3 is TGCGCCAGCAGCTTAAATGACGAGCAGTACTTC. Translated, it gives CASSLNDEQYF.

This clone was observed once. V usage is TRBV9 and J usage is TRBJ1-1; tentative D call: TRBD1 (5 bases). V lost 4 bases, J lost 2 bases, and 9 bases lay in between. Germline V gene sequence: CDR1 SGDLS, CDR2 YYNGEE. The CDR3 is made up of 13 amino acids. The DNA for the CDR3 is TGTGCCAGCAGCCAACAGGTTAACACTGAAGCTTTCTTT. Protein sequence: CASSQQVNTEAFF.

The rearrangement links TRBV11-2 to TRBJ2-3; D uncertain. In germline, CDR1 is SGHAT, CDR2 FQNNGV. Trimming stripped 4 bases from V and 7 bases from J, with 6 bases between. The CDR3 length is 11 residues. CDR3 protein: CASSSTHTQYF. As DNA, the CDR3 is TGTGCCAGCAGCTCGACACATACGCAGTATTTT.

This chain uses TRBV19 with TRBJ2-1; D uncertain. This CDR3 contains 12 residues. Trimming took off 7 bases at V and 6 bases at J, with 10 bases between the two ends. CDR1 and CDR2 from the germline V gene are LNHDA and SQIVND (reference sequence). The CDR3 coding sequence is TGTGCCAGTAAAGGAAGTATCAATGAGCAGTTCTTC. Translating gives CASKGSINEQFF.